The sequence of this T cell receptor beta chain was determined in a study of T cells in Graves' hyperthyroidism and ophthalmopathy. Study conclusions and caveats: Ophthalmopathy was predicted by the model a median of around 5.9 months ahead of onset. Appearing also in blood were most of the thyroid clonotypes expanded above 0.001.

The source material, RNA transcripts, was used to amplify TCR beta CDR3 regions. Initially, a first-round RT-PCR of the TCR CDR3 employed the HTBI primer set. TCRdb called the multiplex PCR reads again in MiXCR, with one record for every CDR3 protein. The table includes roughly 290,000 distinct CDR3 sequences, 15% to 20% detected once. This clonotype was found many times. What it recognizes is unknown. Reasons for excluding patients were uncontrolled infection, other autoimmune disease, pregnancy or lactation. CDR1 SGHTA and CDR2 FQGNSA come from the germline V gene. The CDR3 is 16 residues long. Trimming removed 4 bases from V and 1 base from J, with 16 bases in between.

Sequenced: blood. The V gene is TRBV7-2, the J gene TRBJ1-2; TRBD1 is a possible D gene (6 bases). The sequence was obtained from a woman aged 55-69 years with Graves' ophthalmopathy. CDR3 DNA: TGTGCCAGCAGCTGGAACCTGGACAGCGTTAACTATGGCTACACCTTC. Protein: CASSWNLDSVNYGYTF.